This TCR beta chain was retrieved from a study of T cells in Graves' hyperthyroidism and ophthalmopathy (dated by TCRdb to between 2018 and 2021). Some background on the complete study: Peripheral blood samples were taken at the time of initial diagnosis, prior to any treatment. To identify distinguishing TCR V-J signatures, a discovery cohort of 95 to 100 patients was used, comprising 43 with Graves' ophthalmopathy and 57 with stable Graves' hyperthyroidism. Prospective prediction of ophthalmopathy was tested in an independent validation cohort of approximately 18 hyperthyroidism patients and 17 patients who later progressed to ophthalmopathy. The 100 discovery patients were divided at random into training and test sets in a 7:3 ratio. Thyroid tissue and blood T-cell repertoires from more than 5 Graves' hyperthyroidism patients were also compared in the study. After sampling, hyperthyroidism patients received methimazole starting at 30 mg daily, and ophthalmopathy patients received high-dose intravenous methylprednisolone. The paper reports TCR Vbeta CDR3 sequencing of 130 to 150 peripheral blood samples: approximately 41 ophthalmopathy, about 75 hyperthyroidism and around 17 progressor patients. Beyond this particular receptor, the publication reports: Sample size was not statistically predetermined, and blinding of investigators to group allocation was not performed. Most expanded thyroid clonotypes (frequency above 0.001) were also found in blood, which suggests that blood repertoires may mirror thyroid immune responses. In cross-validation, a model built on a 13 V-J signature told ophthalmopathy apart from stable hyperthyroidism with 85% to 90% sensitivity and 81% to 82% specificity, and in testing the same model reached 80%/75%. During validation, the model predicted progression to ophthalmopathy a median of roughly six months ahead of onset, with almost 71% sensitivity and 72.22% specificity.

Ophthalmopathy patients had moderately to severely active disease, Clinical Activity Score of at least 3, NOSPECS grade of at least 4, and duration under 3 months. The study excluded patients with uncontrolled infections, other autoimmune diseases, pregnancy or lactation. Diagnoses were based on clinical symptoms, serum thyroxine and TRAb, thyroid ultrasound and orbital computed tomography. Ficoll-Paque density gradient centrifugation was used to isolate PBMCs from 9.5 to 10 ml of fresh peripheral blood. Total RNA was extracted with Trizol reagent, and quality was checked on an Agilent 2100 Bioanalyzer. Regarding this clonotype: Its recognized antigen is unknown. It has no much larger one-base neighbor in the sample; base qualities were not kept.

Cut back by 5 bases and 8 bases, the V and J ends lie 16 bases apart. The CDR3 starts with the cysteine, ends with the phenylalanine, and has 14 residues. Only the CDR3 part of the read is kept: 42 bases, read in frame from the first base. From the germline V gene (reference sequence), CDR1 is SEHNR and CDR2 is FQNEAQ. The TCR beta CDR3 regions were amplified from RNA transcripts. For the first round of RT-PCR on the TCR CDR3, the HTBI primer set was used together with the Qiagen OneStep RT-PCR kit. A second multiplex PCR round built the libraries, followed by size selection and purification. Libraries were sequenced paired-end with 100 bp reads on an Illumina HiSeq2000. For the original study's pipeline: Raw data were processed with SOAPnuke, discarding reads with adapters, uncalled bases, mean Phred below 15, or no exact constant-primer or identifier match. COPE v1.2.5 was used to merge high-quality paired reads, and clonotypes were defined as unique nucleotide sequences. Clonotypes were aligned to IMGT TRBV, TRBD and TRBJ reference segments using MiTCR v1.1. The analysis included only V-J combinations with a frequency above 0.0001, which together covered 99% to 99.2% of the repertoires. The TCS score was defined as F50 (clonal expansion) divided by E x V (chaos), with BLOSUM62-based TCRdist calculated between CDR3 peptides within each V-J. Welch's t-statistics and random forest reduced 500 to 550 V-J features to around 14, which were used in a naive Bayes classifier (R e1071). TCRdb reran the public reads through fastp at Q25 and MiXCR, keeping productive beta chains. Duplicate CDR3 protein sequences are folded into a single record with the most common DNA and genes. In this record, the V and J calls reflect TCRdb's handling and not the investigators' own analysis. This sample holds roughly 500,000 distinct CDR3 sequences; approximately 16% were observed only once. Around 28% of the sample is held by the ten biggest clonotypes.

Sequenced input: blood. Recombination connected TRBV7-9 to TRBJ2-1; TRBD2 is possibly the D segment (6 matching bases). The TCR was taken from a woman under 40 with Graves' ophthalmopathy. The CDR3 reads CASSPANPGDEQFF. The sequenced DNA: TGTGCCAGCAGCCCCGCAAATCCGGGGGATGAGCAGTTCTTC.